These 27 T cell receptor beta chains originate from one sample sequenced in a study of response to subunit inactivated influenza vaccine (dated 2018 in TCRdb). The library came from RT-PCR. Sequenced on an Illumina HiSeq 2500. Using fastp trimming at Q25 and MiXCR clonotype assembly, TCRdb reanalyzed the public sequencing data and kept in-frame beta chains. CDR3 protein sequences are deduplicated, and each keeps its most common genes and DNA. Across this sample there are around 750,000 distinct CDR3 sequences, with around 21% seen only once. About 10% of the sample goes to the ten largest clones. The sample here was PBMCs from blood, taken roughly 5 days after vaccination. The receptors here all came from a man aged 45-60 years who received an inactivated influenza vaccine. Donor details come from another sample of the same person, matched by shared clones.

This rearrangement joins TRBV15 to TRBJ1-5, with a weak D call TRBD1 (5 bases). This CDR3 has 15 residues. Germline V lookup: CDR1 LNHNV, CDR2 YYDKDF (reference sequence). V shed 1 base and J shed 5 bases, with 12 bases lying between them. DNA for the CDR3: TGTGCCACCAGCAGAGGTGACAGAGATTATCAGCCCCAGCATTTT. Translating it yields CATSRGDRDYQPQHF.

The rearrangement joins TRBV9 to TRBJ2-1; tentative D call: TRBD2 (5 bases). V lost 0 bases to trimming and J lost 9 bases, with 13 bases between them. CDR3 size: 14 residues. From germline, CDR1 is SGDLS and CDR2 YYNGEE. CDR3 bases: TGTGCCAGCAGCGTAGGTGGCGGTGAGGGTGAGCAGTTCTTC. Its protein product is CASSVGGGEGEQFF.

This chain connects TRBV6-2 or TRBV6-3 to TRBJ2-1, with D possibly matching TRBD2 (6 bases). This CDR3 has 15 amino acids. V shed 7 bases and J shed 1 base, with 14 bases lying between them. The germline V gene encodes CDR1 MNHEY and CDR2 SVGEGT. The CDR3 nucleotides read TGTGCCAGCACCCGACAAGCGGGTTCCTACAATGAGCAGTTCTTC. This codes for CASTRQAGSYNEQFF.

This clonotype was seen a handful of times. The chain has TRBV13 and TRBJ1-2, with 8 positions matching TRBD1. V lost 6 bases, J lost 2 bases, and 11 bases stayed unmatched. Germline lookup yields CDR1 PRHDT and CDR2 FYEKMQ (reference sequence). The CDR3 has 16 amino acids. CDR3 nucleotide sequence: TGTGCCAGCAGACTTAAGGGACAGGCATCAAACTATGGCTACACCTTC. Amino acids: CASRLKGQASNYGYTF.

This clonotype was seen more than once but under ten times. As DNA, the CDR3 is TGTGCCACCAGTGAAGGAGGGGGGAGTACTGAAGCTTTCTTT. As protein: CATSEGGGSTEAFF. This chain connects TRBV24-1 to TRBJ1-1, with D perhaps TRBD1 (6 bases). Germline V lookup: CDR1 KGHDR, CDR2 SFDVKD. The CDR3 totals 14 residues. V lost 4 bases and J 5 bases, leaving 13 bases between the germline ends.

CDR3 sequence reads: CASRRQGENTDTQYF. CDR3 in DNA: TGTGCCAGCAGACGACAGGGGGAAAACACAGATACGCAGTATTTT. This chain joins TRBV6-1 and TRBJ2-3, with 9 bases fitting TRBD1. The trim removed 6 bases at V and 2 bases at J, leaving 6 bases unmatched. This CDR3 has 15 amino acids. CDR1 MNHNS and CDR2 SASEGT come from the germline V gene.

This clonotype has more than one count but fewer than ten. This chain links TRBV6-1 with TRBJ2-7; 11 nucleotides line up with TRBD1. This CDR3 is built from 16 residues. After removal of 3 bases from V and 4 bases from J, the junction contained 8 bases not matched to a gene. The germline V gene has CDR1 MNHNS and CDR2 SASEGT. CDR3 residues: CASSDSGTGGLYEQYF. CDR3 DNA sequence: TGTGCCAGCAGTGATTCCGGGACAGGGGGACTGTACGAGCAGTACTTC.

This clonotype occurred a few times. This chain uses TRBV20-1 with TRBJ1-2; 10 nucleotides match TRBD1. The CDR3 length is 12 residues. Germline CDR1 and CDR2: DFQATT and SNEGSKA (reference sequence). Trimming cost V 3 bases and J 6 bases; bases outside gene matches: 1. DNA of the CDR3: TGCAGTGCTAGGACAGGGGGCCATGGCTACACCTTC. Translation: CSARTGGHGYTF.

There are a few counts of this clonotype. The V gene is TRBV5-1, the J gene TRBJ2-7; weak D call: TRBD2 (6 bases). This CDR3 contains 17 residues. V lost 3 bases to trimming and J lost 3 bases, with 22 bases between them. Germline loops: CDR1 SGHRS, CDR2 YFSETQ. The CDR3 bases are TGCGCCAGCAGCTGGGACCCGGGGGAAAGGGGCTACTACGAGCAGTACTTC. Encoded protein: CASSWDPGERGYYEQYF.

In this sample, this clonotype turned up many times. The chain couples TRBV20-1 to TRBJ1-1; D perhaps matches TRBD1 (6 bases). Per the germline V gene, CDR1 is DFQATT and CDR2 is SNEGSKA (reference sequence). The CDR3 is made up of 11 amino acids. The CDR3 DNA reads TGCACCGCAAGGGGGGGCACTGAAGCTTTCTTT. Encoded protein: CTARGGTEAFF.

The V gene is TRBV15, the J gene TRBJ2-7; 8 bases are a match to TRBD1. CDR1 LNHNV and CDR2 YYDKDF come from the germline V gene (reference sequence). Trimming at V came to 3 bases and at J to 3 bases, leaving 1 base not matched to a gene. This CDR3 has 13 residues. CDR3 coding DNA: TGTGCCACCAGCAGTGACAGGGGCTACGAGCAGTACTTC. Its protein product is CATSSDRGYEQYF.

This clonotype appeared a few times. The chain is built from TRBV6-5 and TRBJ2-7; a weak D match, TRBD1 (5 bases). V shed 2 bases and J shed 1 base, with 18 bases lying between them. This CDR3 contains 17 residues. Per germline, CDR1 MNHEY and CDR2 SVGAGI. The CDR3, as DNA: TGTGCCAGCAGTTACCGACCAAGGGGCCATACTTCCTACGAGCAGTACTTC. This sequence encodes CASSYRPRGHTSYEQYF.

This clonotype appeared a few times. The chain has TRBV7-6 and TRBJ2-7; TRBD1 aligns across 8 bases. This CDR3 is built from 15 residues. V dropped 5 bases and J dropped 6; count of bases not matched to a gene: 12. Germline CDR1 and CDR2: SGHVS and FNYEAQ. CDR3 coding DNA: TGTGCCAGCAGCGATACCGGGACAGGCCGGCGCGAGCAGTACTTC. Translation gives CASSDTGTGRREQYF.

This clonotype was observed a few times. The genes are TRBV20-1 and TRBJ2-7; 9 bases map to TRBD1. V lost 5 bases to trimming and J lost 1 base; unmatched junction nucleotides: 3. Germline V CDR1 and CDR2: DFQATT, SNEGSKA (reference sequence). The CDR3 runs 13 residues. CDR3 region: CSAPDRGSYEQYF. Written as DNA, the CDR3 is TGCAGTGCTCCGGACAGGGGTTCCTACGAGCAGTACTTC.

The CDR3 sequence is CASRFGGGVNEQFF. As DNA, the CDR3 is TGTGCCAGCAGATTTGGGGGGGGGGTAAATGAGCAGTTCTTC. V gene TRBV6-2 or TRBV6-3 combines with J gene TRBJ2-1, with TRBD2 identical over 7 bases. The CDR3 totals 14 residues. V lost 6 bases, J lost 7 bases, and 9 bases stayed unmatched. Germline V gene sequence: CDR1 MNHEY, CDR2 SVGEGT.

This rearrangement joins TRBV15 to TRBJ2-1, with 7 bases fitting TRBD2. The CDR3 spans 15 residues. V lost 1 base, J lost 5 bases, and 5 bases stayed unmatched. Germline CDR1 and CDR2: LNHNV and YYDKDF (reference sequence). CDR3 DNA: TGTGCCACCAGCAGAGGGCGGGAGTTCGACAATGAGCAGTTCTTC. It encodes CATSRGREFDNEQFF.

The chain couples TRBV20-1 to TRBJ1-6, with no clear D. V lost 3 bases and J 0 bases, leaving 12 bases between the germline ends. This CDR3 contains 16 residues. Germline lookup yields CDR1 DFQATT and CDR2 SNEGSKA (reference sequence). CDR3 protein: CSARDVVSSYNSPLHF. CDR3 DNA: TGCAGTGCTAGGGATGTTGTAAGCTCCTATAATTCACCCCTCCACTTT.

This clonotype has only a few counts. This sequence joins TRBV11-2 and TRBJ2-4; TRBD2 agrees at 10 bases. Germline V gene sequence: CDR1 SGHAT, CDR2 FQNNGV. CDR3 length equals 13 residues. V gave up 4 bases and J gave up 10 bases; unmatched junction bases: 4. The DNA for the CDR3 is TGTGCCAGCAGCTCTGGGACTAGCGTTATTCAGTACTTC. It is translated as CASSSGTSVIQYF. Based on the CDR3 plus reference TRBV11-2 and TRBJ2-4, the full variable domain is EAGVAQSPRYKIIEKRQSVAFWCNPISGHATLYWYQQILGQGPKLLIQFQNNGVVDDSQLPKDRFSAERLKGVDSTLKIQPAKLEDSAVYLCASSSGTSVIQYFGAGTRLSVL.

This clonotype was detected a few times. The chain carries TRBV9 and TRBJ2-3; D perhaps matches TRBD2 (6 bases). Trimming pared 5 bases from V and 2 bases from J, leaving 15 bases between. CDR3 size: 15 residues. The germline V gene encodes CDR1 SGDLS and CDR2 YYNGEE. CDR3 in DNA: TGTGCCAGCAGGAGATGGAGGGACCACACAGATACGCAGTATTTT. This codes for CASRRWRDHTDTQYF.

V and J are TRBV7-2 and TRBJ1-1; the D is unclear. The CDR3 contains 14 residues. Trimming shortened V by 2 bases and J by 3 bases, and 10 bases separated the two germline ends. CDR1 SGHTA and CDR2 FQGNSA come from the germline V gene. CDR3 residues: CASSLNTGYTEAFF. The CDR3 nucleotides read TGTGCCAGCAGCTTAAATACGGGTTACACTGAAGCTTTCTTT.

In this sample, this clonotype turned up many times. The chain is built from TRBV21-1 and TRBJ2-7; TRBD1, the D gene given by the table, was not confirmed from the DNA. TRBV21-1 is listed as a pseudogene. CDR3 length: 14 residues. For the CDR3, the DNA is TGTGCCAGCACCTCAGGTACAGGGGCCTACGAGCAGTACTTC. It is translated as CASTSGTGAYEQYF.

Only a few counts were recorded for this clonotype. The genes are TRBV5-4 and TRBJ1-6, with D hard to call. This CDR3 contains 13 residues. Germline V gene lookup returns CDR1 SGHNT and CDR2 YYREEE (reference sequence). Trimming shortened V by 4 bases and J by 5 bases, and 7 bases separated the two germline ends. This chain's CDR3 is CASSGDNNSPLHF. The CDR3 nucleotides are TGTGCCAGCAGCGGAGACAATAATTCACCCCTCCACTTT.

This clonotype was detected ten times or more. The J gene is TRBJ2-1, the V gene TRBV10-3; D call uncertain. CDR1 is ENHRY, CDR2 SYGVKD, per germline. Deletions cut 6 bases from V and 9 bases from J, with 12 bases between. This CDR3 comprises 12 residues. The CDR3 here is CAISFILGEQFF. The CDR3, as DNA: TGTGCCATCAGCTTCATTTTGGGTGAGCAGTTCTTC.

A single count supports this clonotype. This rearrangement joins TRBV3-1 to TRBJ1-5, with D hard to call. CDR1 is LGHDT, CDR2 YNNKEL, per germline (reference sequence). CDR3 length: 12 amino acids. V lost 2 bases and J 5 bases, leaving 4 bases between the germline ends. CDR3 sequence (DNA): TGTGCCAGCAGCCAAAGGGATCAGCCCCAGCATTTT. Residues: CASSQRDQPQHF.

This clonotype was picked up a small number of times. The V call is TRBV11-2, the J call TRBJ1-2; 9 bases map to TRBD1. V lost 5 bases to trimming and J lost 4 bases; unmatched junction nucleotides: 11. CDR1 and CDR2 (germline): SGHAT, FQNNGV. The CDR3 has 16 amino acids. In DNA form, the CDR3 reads TGTGCCAGCAGCAAACCGGGACAGGGTACAAGCTATGGCTACACCTTC. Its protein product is CASSKPGQGTSYGYTF.

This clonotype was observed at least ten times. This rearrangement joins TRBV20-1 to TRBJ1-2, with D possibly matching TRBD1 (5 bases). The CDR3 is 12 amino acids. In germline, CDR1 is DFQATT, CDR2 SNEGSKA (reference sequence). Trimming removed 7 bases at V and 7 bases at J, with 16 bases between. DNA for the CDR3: TGCAGTGGGGAATTGGGGCCGGGTGGCTACACCTTC. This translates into CSGELGPGGYTF.

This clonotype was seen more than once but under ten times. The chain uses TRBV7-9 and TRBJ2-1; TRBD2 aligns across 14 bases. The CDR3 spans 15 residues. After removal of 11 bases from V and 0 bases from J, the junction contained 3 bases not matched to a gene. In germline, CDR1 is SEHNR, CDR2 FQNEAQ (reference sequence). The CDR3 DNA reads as TGTGCCGGGACTAGCGGGAGCACCTCCTACAATGAGCAGTTCTTC. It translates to CAGTSGSTSYNEQFF.